The 32 T cell receptor beta chains presented below share a single source sample, sequenced in a study of cytomegalovirus exposure and HLA in healthy donors. With 60 Vbeta and 13 Jbeta primers, the PCR was carried out. Profiled with immunoSEQ multiplex PCR; TCRdb holds only in-frame clones, not every one. In all, the sample yields some 62,000 clones. Sequences were obtained from PBMCs. Source of these receptors: a man aged 25-40 years in good health and CMV-seropositive.

The CDR3 reads CASSNRDRGNTEAFF. In nucleotides, the CDR3 is TGTGCCAGTAGTAACCGGGACAGAGGGAACACTGAAGCTTTCTTT. The chain carries TRBV19 and TRBJ1-1; TRBD1 matches 7 bases. The CDR3 runs 15 residues. The V gene's germline CDR1 is LNHDA and CDR2 SQIVND (reference sequence). V dropped 4 bases and J dropped 1; count of bases not matched to a gene: 6.

The chain joins TRBV29-1 to TRBJ1-1, with 8 bases fitting TRBD1. V dropped 7 bases and J dropped 2; count of bases not matched to a gene: 6. Germline V gene lookup returns CDR1 SQVTM and CDR2 ANQGSEA. The CDR3 sequence is 13 residues long. The CDR3 coding sequence is TGCAGCGAGAACGGACAGGGTAACACTGAAGCTTTCTTT. It codes for CSENGQGNTEAFF.

J is TRBJ2-5 and V is TRBV7-6; the match to TRBD2 covers 8 bases. Gene TRBJ2-7 matches the end of the DNA better, so the J call may be wrong. Per the germline V gene, CDR1 is SGHVS and CDR2 is FNYEAQ. The CDR3 runs to 15 residues. The DNA for the CDR3 is TGTGCCAGCAGCTTAGTCGATTTAGCGGGGTACGAGCAGTACTTC. This translates into CASSLVDLAGYEQYF.

The chain carries TRBV4-1 and TRBJ1-1; D possibly corresponds to TRBD1 (6 bases). V lost 1 base and J 3 bases, leaving 12 bases between the germline ends. Germline V lookup: CDR1 MGHRA, CDR2 YSYEKL. The CDR3 sequence is 15 residues long. The CDR3 loop reads CASSQGSPGDTEAFF. For the CDR3, the DNA is TGCGCCAGCAGCCAAGGCTCCCCAGGGGACACTGAAGCTTTCTTT.

The V call is TRBV30, the J call TRBJ2-7; 13 bases align to TRBD2. Germline lookup yields CDR1 GTSNPN and CDR2 SVGIG (reference sequence). The CDR3 contains 15 residues. Trimming at V came to 5 bases and at J to 5 bases, leaving 9 bases not matched to a gene. This chain's CDR3 is CAWGSGLAGVDEQYF. The CDR3 DNA reads as TGTGCCTGGGGATCCGGACTAGCGGGAGTCGACGAGCAGTACTTC.

The rearrangement uses TRBV6-5 and TRBJ2-7, with a weak D call TRBD2 (7 bases). Germline V gives CDR1 MNHEY, CDR2 SVGAGI. This CDR3 spans 14 amino acids. Deletions cut 1 base from V and 5 bases from J, with 12 bases between. CDR3 bases: TGTGCCAGCAGTTACTTACGGGGGGCTGACGAGCAGTACTTC. This encodes CASSYLRGADEQYF.

The rearrangement links TRBV20-1 to TRBJ1-1; D gene unclear. The germline V gene encodes CDR1 DFQATT and CDR2 SNEGSKA (reference sequence). CDR3 length: 10 residues. Trimming took off 3 bases at V and 7 bases at J, with 6 bases between the two ends. CDR3 in DNA: TGCAGTGCTAGGAGGGATGAAGCTTTCTTT. This translates into CSARRDEAFF.

The V gene is TRBV9, the J gene TRBJ2-3; D perhaps matches TRBD1 (6 bases). In germline, CDR1 is SGDLS, CDR2 YYNGEE. V shed 0 bases and J shed 3 bases, with 14 bases lying between them. The CDR3 runs 16 residues. The CDR3 sequence: CASSVGGGLGTDTQYF. The CDR3 DNA follows: TGTGCCAGCAGCGTAGGTGGGGGCTTAGGGACAGATACGCAGTATTTT.

The chain is built from TRBV6-5 and TRBJ2-7; TRBD2 aligns across 8 bases. The CDR3 has 15 amino acids. V gave up 10 bases and J gave up 0 bases; unmatched junction bases: 11. Germline assignment: CDR1 MNHEY and CDR2 SVGAGI. The CDR3 is CATQGSGGSSYEQYF. The CDR3 bases are TGTGCCACCCAGGGGAGCGGGGGAAGCTCCTACGAGCAGTACTTC.

This rearrangement joins TRBV4-1 to TRBJ2-2; 12 nucleotides match TRBD2. The CDR3 is 16 residues long. Germline V gene sequence: CDR1 MGHRA, CDR2 YSYEKL. Unmatched junction bases numbered 3, after V lost 3 bases and J lost 4 bases. CDR3 in amino acids: CASSQAGLAGTGELFF. The CDR3 DNA reads as TGCGCCAGCAGCCAGGCGGGACTAGCGGGCACCGGGGAGCTGTTTTTT.

The rearrangement joins TRBV30 to TRBJ1-5, with 8 bases matching TRBD1. With 0 bases clipped from V and 5 bases from J, the junction kept 6 bases outside the gene matches. This CDR3 spans 15 amino acids. CDR1 and CDR2 (germline): GTSNPN, SVGIG (reference sequence). The CDR3 DNA follows: TGTGCCTGGAGTGTAGGGGCAGGGGGCTATCAGCCCCAGCATTTT. This codes for CAWSVGAGGYQPQHF.

V usage is TRBV7-8 and J usage is TRBJ2-2; no clear D. V lost 8 bases to trimming and J lost 2 bases, with 15 bases between them. CDR1 and CDR2 (germline): SGHVS, FQNEAQ. This CDR3 comprises 15 residues. In DNA form, the CDR3 reads TGTGCCAGCTTTCCCGCCAGAATAAACACCGGGGAGCTGTTTTTT. Translating gives CASFPARINTGELFF.

This sequence joins TRBV7-9 and TRBJ2-1; maybe TRBD1 (6 bases). Trimming shortened V by 3 bases and J by 9 bases, and 12 bases separated the two germline ends. Germline loops: CDR1 SEHNR, CDR2 FQNEAQ (reference sequence). The CDR3 has 13 amino acids. CDR3 DNA: TGTGCCAGCAGCTTGCCAGGGGTGGGTGAGCAGTTCTTC. It translates to CASSLPGVGEQFF.

The V and J genes are TRBV4-2 and TRBJ2-3; TRBD2 matches 9 bases. V dropped 4 bases and J dropped 4; count of bases not matched to a gene: 3. Germline V lookup: CDR1 LGHNA, CDR2 YNFKEQ. The CDR3 length is 14 residues. CDR3 coding DNA: TGTGCCAGCAGCCCGGGCGGGGGGGCAGATACGCAGTATTTT. This codes for CASSPGGGADTQYF.

CDR3: CASSLSGSFYNEQFF. As DNA, the CDR3 is TGTGCCAGCAGCCTAAGCGGGTCCTTCTACAATGAGCAGTTCTTC. The chain has TRBV6-5 and TRBJ2-1; tentatively, D is TRBD2 (6 bases). V gave up 6 bases and J gave up 3 bases, with 15 bases separating them. Germline CDR1 reads MNHEY; CDR2 reads SVGAGI. The CDR3 has 15 amino acids.

V usage is TRBV29-1 and J usage is TRBJ2-5; TRBD1 matches 8 bases. From germline, CDR1 is SQVTM and CDR2 ANQGSEA. The CDR3 sequence is 12 residues long. V shed 7 bases, J shed 6 bases, and the junction held 7 bases outside the gene matches. The CDR3 nucleotides are TGCAGCGGGTCAGGGGGCGGGAAGACCCAGTACTTC. Amino acids: CSGSGGGKTQYF.

V usage is TRBV18 and J usage is TRBJ1-1; tentative D call: TRBD1 (6 bases). Germline lookup yields CDR1 KGHSH and CDR2 LQKENI. The CDR3 is 15 residues long. Trimming stripped 3 bases from V and 4 bases from J, with 15 bases between. The CDR3 DNA follows: TGTGCCAGCTCACCCGTACAGGGCCTGCCCACTGAAGCTTTCTTT. It translates to CASSPVQGLPTEAFF.

This chain joins TRBV28 and TRBJ1-4; TRBD1 agrees at 11 bases. The CDR3 is 12 amino acids. Germline V gene lookup returns CDR1 MDHEN and CDR2 SYDVKM. V was clipped by 6 bases and J by 15 bases; unmatched bases: 6. The CDR3 coding sequence is TGTGCCAGCAGCTCTCCGGGACAGGGGGTGTTTTTT. Translation: CASSSPGQGVFF.

The chain links TRBV6-5 to TRBJ2-3; TRBD2 matches 7 bases. Trimming at V came to 5 bases and at J to 0 bases, leaving 2 bases not matched to a gene. Looked up from germline, CDR1 is MNHEY and CDR2 is SVGAGI. There are 14 residues in the CDR3. The CDR3 region is CASSGSGSTDTQYF. Here the CDR3 DNA reads TGTGCCAGCAGTGGTAGCGGGAGCACAGATACGCAGTATTTT.

The rearrangement links TRBV12-1 to TRBJ2-7; the table calls TRBD2, which could not be checked here. TRBV12-1 is noted as a pseudogene. This CDR3 has 17 residues. The CDR3 sequence: CASSLASQTSGRNEQYF. DNA for the CDR3: TGTGCCAGCAGCTTGGCCTCCCAGACTAGCGGGAGAAACGAGCAGTACTTC.

Worth noting for this clone: A read error may account for a junction end that differs from germline. The rearrangement joins TRBV7-9 to TRBJ2-5; D may be TRBD2 (7 bases). The CDR3 runs 14 residues. Germline V gives CDR1 SEHNR, CDR2 FQNEAQ (reference sequence). The CDR3 spells CASSLTGGRENQYF. In DNA, the CDR3 is TGTGCCAGCAGCTTAACGGGGGGCAGGGAGAACCAGTACTTC.

The CDR3 coding sequence is TGCAGCGTTCGGGGCTCTGGAAACACCATATATTTT. Its protein is CSVRGSGNTIYF. This sequence joins TRBV29-1 and TRBJ1-3; D is undetermined. V lost 5 bases, J lost 0 bases, and 5 bases lay in between. There are 12 residues in the CDR3. CDR1 is SQVTM, CDR2 ANQGSEA, per germline. The full variable domain, rest sourced from reference TRBV29-1 and TRBJ1-3, is SAVISQKPSRDICQRGTSLTIQCQVDSQVTMMFWYRQQPGQSLTLIATANQGSEATYESGFVIDKFPISRPNLTFSTLTVSNMSPEDSSIYLCSVRGSGNTIYFGEGSWLTVV.

The chain combines TRBV19 with TRBJ1-1, with 8 bases that match TRBD1. The CDR3 is made up of 15 amino acids. CDR1 is LNHDA, CDR2 SQIVND, per germline (reference sequence). The V gene end was trimmed by 0 bases and the J gene end by 1 base; junction bases not matched to a gene: 1. The CDR3: CASSIEGQGNTEAFF. In DNA, the CDR3 is TGTGCCAGTAGTATAGAAGGACAGGGGAACACTGAAGCTTTCTTT.

The rearrangement links TRBV19 to TRBJ1-1, with 7 bases fitting TRBD1. The V segment lost 8 bases and the J segment 3 bases; nucleotides outside the gene matches: 6. The CDR3 totals 13 residues. Per the germline V gene, CDR1 is LNHDA and CDR2 is SQIVND (reference sequence). CDR3 protein: CASGETGDTEAFF. The CDR3 DNA reads TGTGCCAGTGGAGAAACAGGGGACACTGAAGCTTTCTTT.

This chain uses TRBV4-1 with TRBJ1-1; D is ambiguous. Trimming left V 5 bases short and J 5 bases short, with 15 bases between. Germline CDR1 is MGHRA and CDR2 is YSYEKL. The CDR3 consists of 14 residues. This CDR3 is CASSARLGLTEAFF. CDR3 bases: TGCGCCAGCAGCGCTAGGCTGGGTCTAACTGAAGCTTTCTTT.

The rearrangement uses TRBV29-1 and TRBJ1-2; D unresolved. V lost 5 bases to trimming and J lost 4 bases, with 11 bases between them. The CDR3 has 12 residues. Germline assignment: CDR1 SQVTM and CDR2 ANQGSEA. The CDR3 loop is CSVPGAGYGYTF. The CDR3 nucleotides are TGCAGCGTTCCTGGAGCCGGCTATGGCTACACCTTC.

This sequence joins TRBV15 and TRBJ2-7; 11 bases map to TRBD2. With 4 bases clipped from V and 5 bases from J, the junction kept 4 bases outside the gene matches. Germline loops: CDR1 LNHNV, CDR2 YYDKDF (reference sequence). The CDR3 is 14 amino acids. CDR3 DNA sequence: TGTGCCACCAGCACCGGGACTAGCGGAGACGAGCAGTACTTC. It yields the protein CATSTGTSGDEQYF.

The gene calls are TRBV19 and TRBJ2-7; TRBD2 aligns across 14 bases. The CDR3 is 15 amino acids. The V gene end was trimmed by 5 bases and the J gene end by 4 bases; junction bases not matched to a gene: 4. CDR1 and CDR2 (germline): LNHDA, SQIVND (reference sequence). The CDR3 DNA follows: TGTGCCAGTAGTGCCCGGACTAGCGGGAGGTACGAGCAGTACTTC. As protein: CASSARTSGRYEQYF.

The chain is built from TRBV19 and TRBJ2-3; 11 nucleotides agree with TRBD2. The CDR3 totals 19 residues. V lost 0 bases, J lost 4 bases, and 12 bases stayed unmatched. CDR1 is LNHDA and CDR2 is SQIVND in the germline V gene (reference sequence). CDR3 sequence (DNA): TGTGCCAGTAGTATAGATTCCGAACGACTAGCGGGACAGCCAGATACGCAGTATTTT. Its translation: CASSIDSERLAGQPDTQYF.

The chain couples TRBV6-9 to TRBJ2-7; the match to TRBD1 covers 8 bases. V shed 5 bases, J shed 4 bases, and the junction held 13 bases outside the gene matches. This CDR3 has 16 residues. Germline V gene data show CDR1 as MNHGY and CDR2 as SVAAGI. CDR3 sequence (DNA): TGTGCCAGCAGTCCTAATCCGGGACAGGCTGATTACGAGCAGTACTTC. It yields the protein CASSPNPGQADYEQYF.

The rearrangement joins TRBV7-8 to TRBJ1-5; D remains ambiguous. V was clipped by 1 base and J by 4 bases, with 5 bases between them. The CDR3 covers 13 residues. CDR1 and CDR2 (germline): SGHVS, FQNEAQ. This CDR3 is CASSLEYNQPQHF. CDR3 sequence (DNA): TGTGCCAGCAGCTTAGAATATAATCAGCCCCAGCATTTT. Full variable domain (rest looked up from reference TRBV7-8 and TRBJ1-5): GAGVSQSPRYKVAKRGQDVALRCDPISGHVSLFWYQQALGQGPEFLTYFQNEAQLDKSGLPSDRFFAERPEGSVSTLKIQRTQQEDSAVYLCASSLEYNQPQHFGDGTRLSIL.

The rearrangement joins TRBV4-2 to TRBJ1-1; no firm D call. V lost 6 bases and J 2 bases, leaving 10 bases between the germline ends. This CDR3 comprises 13 residues. Germline values: CDR1 LGHNA, CDR2 YNFKEQ. CDR3 in amino acids: CASRGGGNTEAFF. As DNA, the CDR3 is TGTGCCAGCAGGGGCGGAGGCAACACTGAAGCTTTCTTT.